These 5 T cell receptor beta chains share one sample of origin, sequenced in a study of preoperative IRX-2 immunotherapy in early breast cancer. Using immunoSEQ multiplex PCR, the repertoire was profiled, and TCRdb retains in-frame clones only, with some absent. This table has tens of thousands of clones, approximately 80% appearing once. Indicated treatment: preoperative locoregional IRX-2 cytokine immunotherapy. Sample acquisition took place from a patient treated with IRX-2 immunotherapy. These receptor sequences come from a human donor with breast cancer.

The genes are TRBV15 and TRBJ2-7, with TRBD2 matching 12 bases. CDR1 and CDR2 from the germline V gene are LNHNV and YYDKDF (reference sequence). After removal of 1 base from V and 3 bases from J, the junction contained 10 bases not matched to a gene. The CDR3 sequence is 18 residues long. CDR3 loop: CATSRGLAGANLVYEQYF. CDR3 sequence (DNA): TGTGCCACCAGCAGAGGACTAGCGGGGGCCAATCTTGTCTACGAGCAGTACTTC.

The chain recombines TRBV28 with TRBJ2-7; D remains ambiguous. Germline V lookup: CDR1 MDHEN, CDR2 SYDVKM. This CDR3 spans 15 amino acids. The ends were cut back, 1 base at V and 3 bases at J, with 13 bases in the middle. Written as DNA, the CDR3 is TGTGCCAGCAGTTTATACCCCGACCTAGGCTACGAGCAGTACTTC. This sequence encodes CASSLYPDLGYEQYF.

The chain couples TRBV6-8 to TRBJ2-5, with D tentatively TRBD1 (5 bases). The CDR3 has 16 amino acids. CDR1 and CDR2 from the germline V gene are MNHGY and SAAAGT. V lost 1 base and J 1 base, leaving 13 bases between the germline ends. Here the CDR3 reads CASSYWNRRSQETQYF. CDR3 in DNA: TGTGCCAGCAGTTACTGGAACAGGCGCTCCCAAGAGACCCAGTACTTC.

The chain is built from TRBV6-8 and TRBJ2-2; possible D gene TRBD2, 6 bases. Germline V CDR1 and CDR2: MNHGY, SAAAGT. With 2 bases removed from V and 5 bases from J, the gap between germline ends came to 9 bases. CDR3 size: 14 residues. The DNA for the CDR3 is TGTGCCAGCAGTTACCGGGACTTAACCGGGGAGCTGTTTTTT. Protein sequence: CASSYRDLTGELFF.

The V and J genes are TRBV14 and TRBJ1-6; D might be TRBD1 (5 bases). The CDR3 runs to 15 residues. Germline V CDR1 and CDR2: SGHDN, FVKESK. V dropped 4 bases and J dropped 9 bases, with 16 bases sitting between them. CDR3 protein: CASSLTRDGTSPLHF. The DNA for the CDR3 is TGTGCCAGCAGCCTTACACGGGACGGGACTTCACCCCTCCACTTT.